This record concerns one TCR beta chain sequence. This entry comes from a study of control samples from healthy donors and cancer patients. The CDR3 loop spans 20 amino acids. Germline V gene lookup returns CDR1 MNHEY and CDR2 SVGEGT. V shed 2 bases, J shed 6 bases, and the junction held 18 bases outside the gene matches. Data came from immunoSEQ multiplex PCR; TCRdb stores just in-frame clones and leaves some out. Of approximately 120,000 clones listed, over 75% are singletons. The rearrangement links TRBV6-2 or TRBV6-3 to TRBJ2-2, with TRBD2 matching 10 bases. Sample: blood. The sequence was obtained from a human donor in good health. The donor label of this sample is uncertain. The CDR3, as DNA: TGTGCCAGCAGTTACCATCCTCCGGGAGCGGGGGGGCTTATGGCCGGGGAGCTGTTTTTT. This sequence encodes CASSYHPPGAGGLMAGELFF.